Listed below are T cell receptor beta chains from one sample, sequenced in a study of T cell responses to AZD1222 COVID-19 vaccine. The method was immunoSEQ multiplex PCR; TCRdb's version includes in-frame clones alone and lacks a portion of them. The profile shows about 130,000 clones, roughly 90% of them singletons. The material sequenced was peripheral blood, taken 28 days after the second AZD1222 dose. The receptors derive from an adult who received the AZD1222 COVID-19 vaccine. The CDR3 runs from the conserved cysteine through the conserved F or W. A D gene is named only where the DNA matches it firmly. Clone sizes are given selectively: once, few, many, or a class where the clone is expanded.

>TRBD1|TRBJ2-7|TRBV6-5|NA
CASSYSPGQGYEQYF
TGTGCCAGCAGTTACTCCCCGGGACAGGGCTACGAGCAGTACTTC
>NA|TRBJ1-5|TRBV23-1|NA
CASSRLRGRLQPQHF
TGCGCCAGCAGTCGGCTGAGGGGCAGGCTTCAGCCCCAGCATTTT
>TRBD2|TRBJ2-3|TRBV5-1|NA
CASSLVAGGGGGTQYF
TGCGCCAGCAGCTTGGTCGCGGGAGGTGGTGGGGGTACGCAGTATTTT
>TRBD2|TRBJ2-3|TRBV4-1|NA
CASSQGRTSGSRTDTQYF
TGCGCCAGCAGCCAAGGCCGGACTAGCGGGAGTCGTACAGATACGCAGTATTTT
>NA|TRBJ2-7|TRBV6-5|once
CASSPGALLSYEQYF
TGTGCCAGCAGCCCCGGGGCGCTCCTCTCCTACGAGCAGTACTTC
>TRBD2|TRBJ2-1|TRBV19|NA
CASIKAGGRNEQFF
TGTGCCAGTATAAAAGCGGGGGGGAGGAATGAGCAGTTCTTC
>TRBD1|TRBJ2-2|TRBV10-3|NA
CATNQDRDTGELFF
TGTGCCACTAACCAGGACAGGGACACCGGGGAGCTGTTTTTT
>NA|TRBJ1-6|TRBV24-1|few
CATSDLKTGGPVTLHF
TGTGCCACCAGTGATTTGAAGACAGGCGGACCGGTCACCCTCCACTTT
>TRBD2|TRBJ2-5|TRBV13|NA
CASSLGVSGGWETQYF
TGTGCCAGCAGCTTAGGGGTGTCGGGGGGTTGGGAGACCCAGTACTTC
>NA|TRBJ2-2|TRBV6-5|NA
CASSYSQGGTGELFF
TGTGCCAGCAGTTACTCGCAGGGAGGCACCGGGGAGCTGTTTTTT
>NA|TRBJ1-3|TRBV5-6|once
CASSLGGNTIYF
TGTGCCAGCAGCTTGGGTGGAAACACCATATATTTT
>TRBD1|TRBJ1-5|TRBV14|NA
CASPSDRDDQPQHF
TGTGCCAGCCCCTCGGACAGGGACGATCAGCCCCAGCATTTT
>NA|TRBJ2-7|TRBV29-1|NA
CSVEQGSYEQYF
TGCAGCGTTGAACAGGGTTCCTACGAGCAGTACTTC
>TRBD1|TRBJ1-1|TRBV5-4|NA
CASSPGGTGELGTEAFF
TGTGCCAGCAGCCCGGGAGGGACAGGGGAGTTGGGCACTGAAGCTTTCTTT
>NA|TRBJ2-3|TRBV7-2|NA
CASSIQNGASDTQYF
TGTGCCAGCAGCATTCAGAATGGGGCTTCTGATACGCAGTATTTT
>TRBD2|TRBJ2-3|TRBV10-1|NA
CASSEVRTLAGDADTQYF
TGCGCCAGCAGTGAAGTTCGGACTCTAGCGGGAGATGCGGATACGCAGTATTTT
>NA|TRBJ2-1|TRBV11-3|NA
CASSLQGHEQFF
TGTGCCAGCAGCTTGCAGGGACATGAGCAGTTCTTC
>TRBD1|TRBJ1-5|TRBV7-2|NA
CASSLDRGDQPQHF
TGTGCCAGCAGCTTAGACAGGGGGGATCAGCCCCAGCATTTT
>NA|TRBJ2-7|TRBV21-1|NA
CASSKGWDGSYEQYF
TGTGCCAGCAGCAAGGGTTGGGACGGCTCCTACGAGCAGTACTTC
>TRBD2|TRBJ2-5|TRBV14|NA
CASSQDHLAGGTPEETQYF
TGTGCCAGCAGCCAAGATCATCTAGCGGGGGGGACCCCTGAAGAGACCCAGTACTTC
>NA|TRBJ2-7|TRBV4-1|NA
CASSQDLVPREQYF
TGCGCCAGCAGCCAAGATTTGGTACCGCGGGAGCAGTACTTC
>TRBD2|TRBJ2-7|TRBV18|NA
CASSPPGLATSEQYF
TGTGCCAGCTCACCACCTGGACTAGCGACGTCCGAGCAGTACTTC
>NA|TRBJ2-6|TRBV9|NA
CASSVDSGANVLTF
TGTGCCAGCAGCGTCGACTCTGGGGCCAACGTCCTGACTTTC
>NA|TRBJ1-4|TRBV7-2|NA
CASSRMVHTNEKLFF
TGTGCCAGCAGCCGTATGGTGCATACTAATGAAAAACTGTTTTTT
>NA|TRBJ1-1|TRBV19|NA
CASSIFLMNTEAFF
TGTGCCAGTAGTATCTTCCTCATGAACACTGAAGCTTTCTTT
>NA|TRBJ2-3|TRBV3-1/TRBV3-2|NA
CASSQDYPNTQYF
TGTGCCAGCAGCCAAGACTACCCCAATACGCAGTATTTT
>NA|TRBJ1-1|TRBV5-1|NA
CASSLVPTGEAFF
TGCGCCAGCAGCTTGGTCCCCACGGGTGAAGCTTTCTTT
>TRBD2|TRBJ2-1|TRBV10-3|NA
CAISEGGGSYNEQFF
TGTGCCATCAGTGAGGGCGGGGGTAGCTACAATGAGCAGTTCTTC
>NA|TRBJ1-1|TRBV6-5|NA
CASDFGRRNTEAFF
TGTGCCAGCGATTTCGGACGGCGGAACACTGAAGCTTTCTTT
>TRBD1|TRBJ1-5|TRBV6-5|NA
CASRSGQRSNQPQHF
TGTGCCAGCAGATCGGGACAGCGTAGCAATCAGCCCCAGCATTTT
>NA|TRBJ1-2|TRBV24-1|NA
CATSERNHYGYTF
TGTGCCACCAGTGAGCGGAACCACTATGGCTACACCTTC
>TRBD2|TRBJ2-1|TRBV18|NA
CASSPPAGGTNEQFF
TGTGCCAGCTCACCACCTGCGGGGGGCACGAATGAGCAGTTCTTC
>TRBD2|TRBJ2-1|TRBV11-2|once
CASSSASGAYNEQFF
TGTGCCAGCAGCTCAGCTAGCGGGGCATACAATGAGCAGTTCTTC
>TRBD1|TRBJ1-2|TRBV9|NA
CASSAPRDRGTSRNYGYTF
TGTGCCAGCAGCGCGCCCCGGGACAGGGGGACGTCAAGGAACTATGGCTACACCTTC
>TRBD1|TRBJ2-1|TRBV18|NA
CASSPQGAREQFF
TGTGCCAGCTCACCTCAGGGGGCGAGGGAGCAGTTCTTC
>NA|TRBJ1-6|TRBV6-4|once
CASSEQAISNSPLHF
TGTGCCAGCAGTGAACAGGCCATATCGAATTCACCCCTCCACTTT
>NA|TRBJ1-5|TRBV7-8|NA
CASSPTESLNQPQHF
TGTGCCAGCAGCCCCACCGAGTCGCTAAATCAGCCCCAGCATTTT
>NA|TRBJ1-4|TRBV28|NA
CASRESNEKLFF
TGTGCCAGCAGAGAGAGTAATGAAAAACTGTTTTTT
>TRBD2|TRBJ2-7|TRBV10-2|NA
CASSESQLAGVEQYF
TGCGCCAGCAGTGAGTCACAACTAGCGGGAGTCGAGCAGTACTTC
>NA|TRBJ1-5|TRBV5-6|NA
CASSRGGQPQHF
TGTGCCAGCTCTAGAGGGGGGCAGCCCCAGCATTTT
>TRBD1|TRBJ1-3|TRBV5-1|NA
CASSSGTELGNTIYF
TGCGCCAGCAGCTCGGGGACAGAACTAGGAAACACCATATATTTT
>TRBD1|TRBJ2-5|TRBV2|NA
CASSPTGGETQYF
TGTGCCAGCAGTCCAACAGGGGGAGAGACCCAGTACTTC
>NA|TRBJ1-2|TRBV4-2|NA
CASSQDVNRVNGYTF
TGTGCCAGCAGCCAAGATGTGAACAGGGTCAACGGCTACACCTTC
>NA|TRBJ1-1|TRBV30|NA
CAFEPFNTEAFF
TGTGCCTTCGAACCCTTTAACACTGAAGCTTTCTTT
>TRBD1|TRBJ1-5|TRBV27|NA
CASSFQGAGNQPQHF
TGTGCCAGCAGTTTCCAGGGGGCTGGCAATCAGCCCCAGCATTTT
>NA|TRBJ2-1|TRBV20-1|NA
CSALRYNEQFF
TGCAGTGCTCTCAGATACAATGAGCAGTTCTTC
>NA|TRBJ1-5|TRBV28|NA
CASSPADGSNQPQHF
TGTGCCAGCAGCCCAGCAGATGGTAGCAATCAGCCCCAGCATTTT
>NA|TRBJ2-5|TRBV19|NA
CASSINGETQYF
TGTGCCAGTAGTATAAACGGAGAGACCCAGTACTTC
>NA|TRBJ1-6|TRBV28|NA
CASSLVTLINSPLHF
TGTGCCAGCAGTTTGGTCACGCTGATTAATTCACCCCTCCACTTT
>NA|TRBJ2-1|TRBV19|NA
CASSPWGVPSNEQFF
TGTGCCAGTAGCCCATGGGGGGTCCCTTCGAATGAGCAGTTCTTC
>TRBD1|TRBJ1-4|TRBV3-1/TRBV3-2|NA
CASSLQGEGEKLFF
TGTGCCAGCAGCCTCCAGGGGGAAGGTGAAAAACTGTTTTTT